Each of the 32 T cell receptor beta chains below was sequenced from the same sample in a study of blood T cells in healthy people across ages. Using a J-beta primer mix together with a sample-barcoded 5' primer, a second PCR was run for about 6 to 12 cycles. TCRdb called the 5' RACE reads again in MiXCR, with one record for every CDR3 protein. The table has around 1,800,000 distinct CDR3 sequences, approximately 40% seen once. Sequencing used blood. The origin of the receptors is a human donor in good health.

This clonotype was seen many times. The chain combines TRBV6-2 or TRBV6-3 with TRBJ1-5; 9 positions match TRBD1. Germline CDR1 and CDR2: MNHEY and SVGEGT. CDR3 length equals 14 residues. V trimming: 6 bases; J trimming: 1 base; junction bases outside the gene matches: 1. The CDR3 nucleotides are TGTGCCAGCAGCGGACAGGGGAGCAATCAGCCCCAGCATTTT. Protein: CASSGQGSNQPQHF.

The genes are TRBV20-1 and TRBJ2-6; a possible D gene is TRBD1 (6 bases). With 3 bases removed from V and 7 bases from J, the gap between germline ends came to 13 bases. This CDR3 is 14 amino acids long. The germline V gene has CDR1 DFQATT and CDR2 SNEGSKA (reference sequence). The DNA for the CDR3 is TGCAGTGCTAGGTGGGCAGGGGTCGCCAACGTCCTGACTTTC. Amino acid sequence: CSARWAGVANVLTF.

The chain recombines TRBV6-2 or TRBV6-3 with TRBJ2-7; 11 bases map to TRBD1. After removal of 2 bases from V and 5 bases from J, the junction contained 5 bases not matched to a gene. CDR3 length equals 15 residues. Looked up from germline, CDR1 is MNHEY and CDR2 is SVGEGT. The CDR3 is CASSYGTGGFNEQYF. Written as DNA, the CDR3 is TGTGCCAGCAGTTACGGGACAGGGGGTTTCAACGAGCAGTACTTC.

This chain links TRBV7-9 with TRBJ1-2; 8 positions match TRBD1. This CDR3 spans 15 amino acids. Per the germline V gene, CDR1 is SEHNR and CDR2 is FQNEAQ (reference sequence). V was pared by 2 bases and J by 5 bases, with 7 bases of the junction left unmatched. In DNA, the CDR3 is TGTGCCAGCAGCTTACCCATGGACAGGGCGTATGGCTACACCTTC. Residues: CASSLPMDRAYGYTF.

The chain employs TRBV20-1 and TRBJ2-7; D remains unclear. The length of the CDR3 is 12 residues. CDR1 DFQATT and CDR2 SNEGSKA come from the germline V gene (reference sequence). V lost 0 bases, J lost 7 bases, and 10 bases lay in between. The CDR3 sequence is CSARDPTKEQYF. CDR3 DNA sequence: TGCAGTGCTAGAGATCCCACGAAAGAGCAGTACTTC.

CDR3 in DNA: TGCGCCAGCAGCCAAGATCCGGGCAGGGGAATTCCCTACGAGCAGTACTTC. It specifies CASSQDPGRGIPYEQYF. The rearrangement links TRBV4-3 to TRBJ2-7, with D possibly matching TRBD1 (6 bases). The CDR3 is 17 residues long. V was trimmed by 0 bases and J by 2 bases, leaving 17 bases between them. Germline lookup yields CDR1 LGHNA and CDR2 YSLEER.

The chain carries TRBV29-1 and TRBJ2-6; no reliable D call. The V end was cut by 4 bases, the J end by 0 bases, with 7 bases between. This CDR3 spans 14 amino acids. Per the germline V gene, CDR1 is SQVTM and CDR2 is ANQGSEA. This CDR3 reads CSVGSPSGANVLTF. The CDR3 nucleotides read TGCAGCGTTGGATCCCCCTCTGGGGCCAACGTCCTGACTTTC. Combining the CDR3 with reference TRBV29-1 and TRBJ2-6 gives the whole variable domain SAVISQKPSRDICQRGTSLTIQCQVDSQVTMMFWYRQQPGQSLTLIATANQGSEATYESGFVIDKFPISRPNLTFSTLTVSNMSPEDSSIYLCSVGSPSGANVLTFGAGSRLTVL.

The CDR3, as DNA: TGTGCCAGCAGCTTAACCCACCCAGGACCACGGGGAGACTACAATGAGCAGTTCTTC. Protein: CASSLTHPGPRGDYNEQFF. The chain joins TRBV7-3 to TRBJ2-1, with a weak D call TRBD2 (5 bases). The V and J ends lost 0 bases and 3 bases respectively, with 21 bases between them. CDR1 and CDR2 (germline): SGHTA, FQGTGA. There are 19 residues in the CDR3.

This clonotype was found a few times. This chain's CDR3 is CSVRGGRNYNEQFF. For the CDR3, the DNA is TGCAGTGTTAGGGGAGGACGAAACTACAATGAGCAGTTCTTC. J is TRBJ2-1 and V is TRBV20-1, with D possibly being TRBD2 (6 bases). This CDR3 is 14 amino acids long. Trimming pared 7 bases from V and 3 bases from J, leaving 16 bases between. Per germline, CDR1 DFQATT and CDR2 SNEGSKA (reference sequence).

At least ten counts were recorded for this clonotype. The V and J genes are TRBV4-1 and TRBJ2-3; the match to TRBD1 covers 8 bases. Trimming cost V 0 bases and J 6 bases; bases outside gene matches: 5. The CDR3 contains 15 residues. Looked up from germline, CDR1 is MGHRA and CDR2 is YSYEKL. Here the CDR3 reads CASSQEQGARDTQYF. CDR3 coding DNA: TGCGCCAGCAGCCAAGAGCAGGGGGCGCGGGATACGCAGTATTTT.

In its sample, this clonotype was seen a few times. As DNA, the CDR3 is TGTGCCAGCAGTTCCCGGACAGGGGGGGAGTTCTTC. Translating gives CASSSRTGGEFF. The V gene is TRBV6-5, the J gene TRBJ2-1; 10 nucleotides align to TRBD1. This CDR3 contains 12 residues. Trimming took 4 bases from V and 14 from J; bases not matched to a gene: 5. The germline gives CDR1 MNHEY, CDR2 SVGAGI.

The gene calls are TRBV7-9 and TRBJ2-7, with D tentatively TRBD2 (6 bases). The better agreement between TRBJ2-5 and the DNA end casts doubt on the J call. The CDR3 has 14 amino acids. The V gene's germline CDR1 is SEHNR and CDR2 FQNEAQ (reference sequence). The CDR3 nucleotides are TGTGCCAGCAGTAATTTGGAGGGGCGAGAGACCCAGTACTTC. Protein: CASSNLEGRETQYF.

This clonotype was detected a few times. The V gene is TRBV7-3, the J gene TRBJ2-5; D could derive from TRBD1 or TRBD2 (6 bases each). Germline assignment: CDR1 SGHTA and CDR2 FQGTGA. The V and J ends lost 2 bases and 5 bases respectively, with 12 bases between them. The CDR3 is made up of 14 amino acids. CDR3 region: CASSLGGTLETQYF. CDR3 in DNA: TGTGCCAGCAGCTTAGGGGGGACACTTGAGACCCAGTACTTC.

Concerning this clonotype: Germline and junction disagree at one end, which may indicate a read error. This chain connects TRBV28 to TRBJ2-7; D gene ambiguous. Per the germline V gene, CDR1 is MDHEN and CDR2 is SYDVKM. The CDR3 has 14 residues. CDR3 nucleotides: TGTGCCAGCAGTCTCGACGCCTCCCTCTACGGGCAGTACTTC. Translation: CASSLDASLYGQYF. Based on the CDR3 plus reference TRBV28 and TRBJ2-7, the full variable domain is DVKVTQSSRYLVKRTGEKVFLECVQDMDHENMFWYRQDPGLGLRLIYFSYDVKMKEKGDIPEGYSVSREKKERFSLILESASTNQTSMYLCASSLDASLYGQYFGPGTRLTVT.

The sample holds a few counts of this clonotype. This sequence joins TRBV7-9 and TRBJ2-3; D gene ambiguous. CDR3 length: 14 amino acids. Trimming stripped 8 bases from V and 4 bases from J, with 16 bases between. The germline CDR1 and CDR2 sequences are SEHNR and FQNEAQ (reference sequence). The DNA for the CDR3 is TGTGCCAGCGCGGTTGGGTGGCAGGCAGATACGCAGTATTTT. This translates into CASAVGWQADTQYF.

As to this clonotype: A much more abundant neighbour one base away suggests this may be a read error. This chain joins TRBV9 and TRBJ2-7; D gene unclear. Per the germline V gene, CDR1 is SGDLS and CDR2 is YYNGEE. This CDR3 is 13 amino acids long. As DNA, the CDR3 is TGTGCCAGCAGCGTAGGCCTCCTCAGCGAGCGGTACTTC. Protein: CASSVGLLSERYF.

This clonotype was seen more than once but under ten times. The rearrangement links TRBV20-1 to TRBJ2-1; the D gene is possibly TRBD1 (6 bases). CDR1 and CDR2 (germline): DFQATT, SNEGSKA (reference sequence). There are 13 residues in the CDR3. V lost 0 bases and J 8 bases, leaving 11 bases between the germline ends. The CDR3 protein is CSARDSRTDEQFF. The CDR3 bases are TGCAGTGCTAGAGACTCCCGGACAGATGAGCAGTTCTTC.

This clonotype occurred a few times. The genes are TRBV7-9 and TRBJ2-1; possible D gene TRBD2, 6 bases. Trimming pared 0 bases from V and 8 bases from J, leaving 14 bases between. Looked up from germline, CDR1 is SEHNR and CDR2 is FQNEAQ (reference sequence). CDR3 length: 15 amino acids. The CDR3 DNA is TGTGCCAGCAGCTTAGCGTGGACTACCTCTTATGAGCAGTTCTTC. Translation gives CASSLAWTTSYEQFF.

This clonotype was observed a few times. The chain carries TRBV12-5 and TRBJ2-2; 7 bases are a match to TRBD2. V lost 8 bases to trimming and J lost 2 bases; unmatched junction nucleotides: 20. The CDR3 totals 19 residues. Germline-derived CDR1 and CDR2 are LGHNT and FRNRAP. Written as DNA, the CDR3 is TGTGCTAGTTCGGCTTTATTAACGCGGGAGCCCGCTAACACCGGGGAGCTGTTTTTT. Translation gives CASSALLTREPANTGELFF.

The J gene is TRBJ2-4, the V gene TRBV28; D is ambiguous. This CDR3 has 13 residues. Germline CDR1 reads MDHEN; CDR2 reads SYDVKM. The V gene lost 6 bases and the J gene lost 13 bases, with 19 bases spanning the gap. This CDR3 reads CASSFVGGREQYF. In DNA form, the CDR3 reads TGTGCCAGCAGCTTCGTGGGCGGAAGAGAGCAGTACTTC. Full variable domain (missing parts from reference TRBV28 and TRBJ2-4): DVKVTQSSRYLVKRTGEKVFLECVQDMDHENMFWYRQDPGLGLRLIYFSYDVKMKEKGDIPEGYSVSREKKERFSLILESASTNQTSMYLCASSFVGGREQYFGAGTRLSVL.

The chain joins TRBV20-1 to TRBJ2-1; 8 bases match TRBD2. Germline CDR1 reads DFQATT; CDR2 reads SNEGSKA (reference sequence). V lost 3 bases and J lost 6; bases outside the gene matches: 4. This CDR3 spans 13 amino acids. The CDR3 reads CSASSLAVNEQFF. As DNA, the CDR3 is TGCAGTGCTAGTTCACTAGCGGTCAATGAGCAGTTCTTC.

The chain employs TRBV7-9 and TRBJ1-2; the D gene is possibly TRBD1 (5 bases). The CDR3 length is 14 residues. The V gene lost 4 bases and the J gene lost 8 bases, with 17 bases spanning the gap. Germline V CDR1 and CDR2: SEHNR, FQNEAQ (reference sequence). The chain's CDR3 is CASSYIRASGGYTF. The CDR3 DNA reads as TGTGCCAGCAGCTACATCAGGGCGTCGGGGGGCTACACCTTC.

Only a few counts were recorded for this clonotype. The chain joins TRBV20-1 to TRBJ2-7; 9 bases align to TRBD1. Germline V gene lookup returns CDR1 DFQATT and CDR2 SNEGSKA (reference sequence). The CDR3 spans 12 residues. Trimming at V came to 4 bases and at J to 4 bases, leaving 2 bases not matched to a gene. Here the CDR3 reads CSATGTGYEQYF. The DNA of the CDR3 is TGCAGTGCTACCGGGACAGGGTACGAGCAGTACTTC.

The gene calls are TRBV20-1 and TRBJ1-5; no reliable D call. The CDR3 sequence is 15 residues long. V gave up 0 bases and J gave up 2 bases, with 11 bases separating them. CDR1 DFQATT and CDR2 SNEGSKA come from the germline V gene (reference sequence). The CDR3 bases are TGCAGTGCTAGAGATTTCACAGACGGCAATCAGCCCCAGCATTTT. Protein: CSARDFTDGNQPQHF.

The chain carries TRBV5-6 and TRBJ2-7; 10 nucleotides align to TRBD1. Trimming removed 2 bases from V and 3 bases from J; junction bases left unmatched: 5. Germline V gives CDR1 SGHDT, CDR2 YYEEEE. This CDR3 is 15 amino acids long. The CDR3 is CASSFDRGLHYEQYF. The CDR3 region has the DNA TGTGCCAGCAGCTTCGACAGGGGGCTCCACTACGAGCAGTACTTC.

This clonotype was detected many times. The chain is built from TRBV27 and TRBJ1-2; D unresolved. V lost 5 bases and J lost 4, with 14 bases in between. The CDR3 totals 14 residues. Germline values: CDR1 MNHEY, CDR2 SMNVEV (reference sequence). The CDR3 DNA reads TGTGCCAGCAGTCCCGTGGGGTTCAGCTATGGCTACACCTTC. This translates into CASSPVGFSYGYTF.

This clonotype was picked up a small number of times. CDR3 sequence reads: CSAITGTGAYEQYF. CDR3 sequence (DNA): TGCAGTGCTATTACCGGGACAGGGGCTTACGAGCAGTACTTC. This chain connects TRBV20-1 to TRBJ2-4; TRBD1 aligns across 10 bases. Matching the DNA end better, TRBJ2-7 makes the J call doubtful. From germline, CDR1 is DFQATT and CDR2 SNEGSKA (reference sequence). The CDR3 has 14 amino acids.

The CDR3 here is CASSVDLRAGRGDLGEQYF. DNA of the CDR3: TGTGCCAGCAGCGTAGACCTCCGTGCGGGACGGGGAGATCTTGGCGAGCAGTACTTC. The rearrangement uses TRBV9 and TRBJ2-4, with a tentative D call TRBD2 (6 bases). The J call could be wrong; TRBJ2-7 is a better fit for the DNA end. Germline V gene lookup returns CDR1 SGDLS and CDR2 YYNGEE. This CDR3 is built from 19 residues.

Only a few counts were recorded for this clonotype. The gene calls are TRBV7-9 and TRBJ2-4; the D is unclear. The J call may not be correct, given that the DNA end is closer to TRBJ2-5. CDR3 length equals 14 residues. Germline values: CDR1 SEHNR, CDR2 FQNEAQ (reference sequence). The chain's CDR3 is CASSSGGVQETQYF. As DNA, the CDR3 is TGTGCCAGCAGCTCCGGTGGGGTCCAAGAGACCCAGTACTTC.

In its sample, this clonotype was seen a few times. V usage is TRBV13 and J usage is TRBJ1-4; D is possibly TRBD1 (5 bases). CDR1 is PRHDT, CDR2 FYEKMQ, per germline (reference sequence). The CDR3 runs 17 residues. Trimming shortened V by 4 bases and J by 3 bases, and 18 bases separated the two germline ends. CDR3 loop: CASSSTGTLRPNEKLFF. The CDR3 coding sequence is TGTGCCAGCAGCTCCACAGGAACTCTGCGGCCTAATGAAAAACTGTTTTTT.

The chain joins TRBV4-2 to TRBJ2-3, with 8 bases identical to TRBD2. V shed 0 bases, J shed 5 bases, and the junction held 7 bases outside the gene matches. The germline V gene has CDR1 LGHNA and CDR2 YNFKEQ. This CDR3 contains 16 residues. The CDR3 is CASSQELVAGIDTQYF. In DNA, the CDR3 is TGTGCCAGCAGCCAAGAGCTTGTAGCGGGGATAGATACGCAGTATTTT.

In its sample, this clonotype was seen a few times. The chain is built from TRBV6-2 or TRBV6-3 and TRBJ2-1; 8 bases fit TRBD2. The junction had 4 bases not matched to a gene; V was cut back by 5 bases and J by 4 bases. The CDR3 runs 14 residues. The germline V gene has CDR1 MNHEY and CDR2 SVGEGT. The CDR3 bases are TGTGCCAGCAGTCCCGGGACTAGATACAATGAGCAGTTCTTC. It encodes CASSPGTRYNEQFF.